The clone carrying this T cell receptor beta chain was counted many times. The antigen remains unidentified. Germline V gives CDR1 SEHNR, CDR2 FQNEAQ (reference sequence). There are 15 residues in the CDR3. Trimming cost V 5 bases and J 7 bases; bases outside gene matches: 12. This specimen belongs to a study of glioma-infiltrating T cells. General study results and limits: Above-expected tissue-blood divergence occurred in all gliomas, most in low-grade ones. Only very few CDR3 sequences appeared in both tissue and blood.

Using RNA template, CDR3s of TCR alpha and beta were amplified with iRepertoire arm-PCR. TCRdb recomputed calls from the multiplex PCR reads with MiXCR, one row per CDR3 protein. This table holds roughly 120,000 distinct CDR3 sequences, 20% to 30% found once. The chain links TRBV7-9 to TRBJ1-2; 8 positions agree with TRBD1. The TCR comes from a human donor with low-grade glioma or glioblastoma, undergoing nonglioma brain surgery, or in good health (not recorded which). Sequenced sample: glioma tissue, nonneoplastic brain tissue, or PBMCs (not recorded which). CDR3 DNA sequence: TGTGCCAGCAGCCCATCCAGGGGGCCAGATTTTGGCTACACCTTC. Its translation is CASSPSRGPDFGYTF.